The 4 T cell receptor beta chains listed next were all sequenced from one sample in a study of blood T cell repertoires in COVID-19. Sequenced by immunoSEQ multiplex PCR; TCRdb stores in-frame clones only, minus some. The repertoire consists of fewer than 250,000 clones, with less than 90% occurring once and the leading ten covering approximately 1.8%. Sequencing was done on a sample of peripheral blood. These receptors all stem from a man between 70 and 80 years old with acute or convalescent COVID-19.

The rearrangement uses TRBV6-2 or TRBV6-3 and TRBJ1-3; D remains unclear. This CDR3 region has 15 residues. The germline V gene has CDR1 MNHEY and CDR2 SVGEGT. V was clipped by 2 bases and J by 0 bases, with 8 bases between them. In DNA, the CDR3 is TGTGCCAGCAGTTACGGCGGTACCTCTGGAAACACCATATATTTT. Translated, it gives CASSYGGTSGNTIYF.

The J gene is TRBJ1-2, the V gene TRBV4-1, with 7 bases identical to TRBD1. J lost 5 bases, V lost 1 base, and 7 bases had no gene match. This CDR3 has 15 amino acids. CDR1 is MGHRA and CDR2 is YSYEKL in the germline V gene. CDR3 DNA sequence: TGCGCCAGCAGCCAAGGGCCAGGGGGGATATATGGCTACACCTTC. Its translation: CASSQGPGGIYGYTF.

This chain uses TRBV7-3 with TRBJ2-1; 8 nucleotides align to TRBD2. CDR3 length: 16 amino acids. V lost 6 bases to trimming and J lost 10 bases; unmatched junction nucleotides: 17. CDR1 and CDR2 from the germline V gene are SGHTA and FQGTGA. CDR3 DNA: TGTGCCAGCAGTCGAACCCCGACTAGCGCCCGAATGGAGCAGTTCTTC. As protein: CASSRTPTSARMEQFF. The complete variable domain, with remaining parts taken from reference TRBV7-3 and TRBJ2-1, reads GAGVSQTPSNKVTEKGKYVELRCDPISGHTALYWYRQSLGQGPEFLIYFQGTGAADDSGLPNDRFFAVRPEGSVSTLKIQRTERGDSAVYLCASSRTPTSARMEQFFGPGTRLTVL.

The rearrangement uses TRBV14 and TRBJ2-3; 8 bases are shared with TRBD1. Germline CDR1 and CDR2: SGHDN and FVKESK. This CDR3 is 15 amino acids long. The junction had 1 base not matched to a gene; V was cut back by 2 bases and J by 0 bases. This chain's CDR3 is CASSQRTGSTDTQYF. The CDR3 coding sequence is TGTGCCAGCAGCCAAAGGACAGGGAGCACAGATACGCAGTATTTT.